Below are 25 T cell receptor beta chains sequenced from a single sample in a study of blood T cell repertoires in COVID-19. Sequenced by immunoSEQ multiplex PCR; TCRdb stores in-frame clones only, minus some. The sample has a few hundred thousand clones, around nine tenths seen once; the top ten hold around 9.3%. Material: PBMCs or T cells enriched from blood (not recorded which). The origin of the receptors is a woman between 45 and 65 years old who had recovered from COVID-19.

J is TRBJ1-2 and V is TRBV24-1; no clear D gene. Germline V gives CDR1 KGHDR, CDR2 SFDVKD. V was trimmed by 0 bases and J by 0 bases, leaving 4 bases between them. The CDR3 is 14 residues long. This CDR3 reads CATSDLFTNYGYTF. DNA of the CDR3: TGTGCCACCAGTGATTTGTTTACTAACTATGGCTACACCTTC.

V is TRBV7-8 and J is TRBJ2-1; 12 bases map to TRBD2. Germline V gene sequence: CDR1 SGHVS, CDR2 FQNEAQ. With 5 bases clipped from V and 7 bases from J, the junction kept 15 bases outside the gene matches. The CDR3 runs 18 residues. The CDR3: CASSTQRPTSGGRNEQFF. The CDR3 nucleotides read TGTGCCAGCAGCACACAACGCCCGACTAGCGGGGGACGTAATGAGCAGTTCTTC.

The rearrangement joins TRBV5-5 to TRBJ1-3; tentative D call: TRBD1 (6 bases). The CDR3 has 15 amino acids. Germline V gene data show CDR1 as SGHKS and CDR2 as YYEKEE (reference sequence). The V end was cut by 4 bases, the J end by 2 bases, with 13 bases between. This chain's CDR3 is CASSTAGGPGNTIYF. The CDR3 bases are TGTGCCAGCAGCACGGCCGGGGGGCCTGGAAACACCATATATTTT.

V usage is TRBV18 and J usage is TRBJ1-2; 9 bases fit TRBD1. Germline-derived CDR1 and CDR2 are KGHSH and LQKENI. The CDR3 is 19 amino acids. Trimming cost V 1 base and J 4 bases; bases outside gene matches: 16. The chain's CDR3 is CASSPLGGGDRDIAYGYTF. The CDR3 DNA reads TGTGCCAGCTCACCACTCGGTGGAGGGGACAGGGATATAGCCTATGGCTACACCTTC.

This chain joins TRBV7-9 and TRBJ2-5, with D maybe TRBD2 (5 bases). This CDR3 has 15 amino acids. The V end lost 2 bases, the J end lost 2 bases, and 12 bases lay between the germline ends. Germline CDR1 and CDR2: SEHNR and FQNEAQ (reference sequence). The CDR3 reads CASSLTGPGQETQYF. CDR3 sequence (DNA): TGTGCCAGCAGCTTAACCGGACCGGGACAAGAGACCCAGTACTTC. The entire variable domain, with the rest obtained from reference TRBV7-9 and TRBJ2-5, is as follows: DTGVSQNPRHKITKRGQNVTFRCDPISEHNRLYWYRQTLGQGPEFLTYFQNEAQLEKSRLLSDRFSAERPKGSFSTLEIQRTEQGDSAMYLCASSLTGPGQETQYFGPGTRLLVL.

J is TRBJ2-3 and V is TRBV24-1; tentatively, D is TRBD2 (6 bases). Germline lookup yields CDR1 KGHDR and CDR2 SFDVKD. Trimming took off 2 bases at V and 1 base at J, with 9 bases between the two ends. The CDR3 sequence is 15 residues long. CDR3 amino acids: CATSDSWGGTDTQYF. In nucleotides, the CDR3 is TGTGCCACCAGTGATTCGTGGGGGGGCACAGATACGCAGTATTTT.

The chain recombines TRBV11-2 with TRBJ1-1; no clear D gene. V lost 5 bases to trimming and J lost 7 bases, with 11 bases between them. The CDR3 sequence is 12 residues long. From germline, CDR1 is SGHAT and CDR2 FQNNGV. The CDR3 spells CASSGRRYEAFF. For the CDR3, the DNA is TGTGCCAGCAGCGGAAGGAGATATGAAGCTTTCTTT.

The V and J genes are TRBV5-6 and TRBJ1-2; the D is unclear. CDR1 and CDR2 from the germline V gene are SGHDT and YYEEEE. The length of the CDR3 is 12 residues. V lost 7 bases and J lost 11, with 18 bases in between. The CDR3 spells CASLRSSSGYTF. The CDR3 DNA reads TGTGCCAGCCTCAGATCCTCTTCTGGTTACACCTTC.

V usage is TRBV19 and J usage is TRBJ2-7, with unresolved D. The V end was cut by 3 bases, the J end by 0 bases, with 6 bases between. From germline, CDR1 is LNHDA and CDR2 SQIVND (reference sequence). The CDR3 contains 13 residues. The CDR3 DNA reads TGTGCCAGTAGTATGTCCATCTCCTACGAGCAGTACTTC. Its protein product is CASSMSISYEQYF. Drawing the rest from reference TRBV19 and TRBJ2-7, the complete variable domain is DGGITQSPKYLFRKEGQNVTLSCEQNLNHDAMYWYRQDPGQGLRLIYYSQIVNDFQKGDIAEGYSVSREKKESFPLTVTSAQKNPTAFYLCASSMSISYEQYFGPGTRLTVT.

The rearrangement links TRBV9 to TRBJ1-4; D is perhaps TRBD1 (5 bases). V was cut by 0 bases and J by 1 base, with 13 bases left in between. Germline values: CDR1 SGDLS, CDR2 YYNGEE. The CDR3 covers 17 residues. The CDR3 DNA sequence: TGTGCCAGCAGCGTAGGTCCGGGTCAGGGAACTAATGAAAAACTGTTTTTT. This encodes CASSVGPGQGTNEKLFF.

V gene TRBV3-1 (or the pseudogene TRBV3-2) combines with J gene TRBJ1-5; TRBD1 matches at 7 bases. Germline V gene lookup returns CDR1 LGHDT and CDR2 YNNKEL (reference sequence). This CDR3 region has 13 residues. V lost 4 bases and J lost 8; bases outside the gene matches: 5. CDR3 protein: CASSLNRGEPQHF. The DNA for the CDR3 is TGTGCCAGCAGCCTAAACAGGGGTGAGCCCCAGCATTTT.

The DNA for the CDR3 is TGTGCCAGCAGCTTAGGGACCTATGGCGGGGAGGAGTTCTTC. Protein: CASSLGTYGGEEFF. The gene calls are TRBV7-8 and TRBJ2-1; possibly TRBD2 for D (6 bases). Trimming cost V 1 base and J 14 bases, with 18 bases left between them. Germline V CDR1 and CDR2: SGHVS, FQNEAQ. There are 14 residues in the CDR3.

The genes are TRBV7-2 and TRBJ2-1; tentatively, D is TRBD1 (5 bases). Looked up from germline, CDR1 is SGHTA and CDR2 is FQGNSA. Trimming took 1 base from V and 9 from J, leaving 16 bases between them. The CDR3 length is 15 residues. In DNA, the CDR3 is TGTGCCAGCAGCTTAGAGTATGGCAGGGTGGTTGAGCAGTTCTTC. Protein: CASSLEYGRVVEQFF.

V is TRBV7-2 and J is TRBJ2-3, with 11 bases lining up with TRBD2. The CDR3 has 17 residues. The V gene's germline CDR1 is SGHTA and CDR2 FQGNSA. V gave up 4 bases and J gave up 2 bases; unmatched junction bases: 8. The CDR3 nucleotides are TGTGCCAGCAGCTCCCGTTATAGCGGGGGGGCCACAGATACGCAGTATTTT. Its translation is CASSSRYSGGATDTQYF. The variable domain in full, with the rest retrieved from reference TRBV7-2 and TRBJ2-3, is GAGVSQSPSNKVTEKGKDVELRCDPISGHTALYWYRQSLGQGLEFLIYFQGNSAPDKSGLPSDRFSAERTGGSVSTLTIQRTQQEDSAVYLCASSSRYSGGATDTQYFGPGTRLTVL.

The V gene is TRBV19, the J gene TRBJ1-3; TRBD1 matches 8 bases. The trim removed 6 bases at V and 2 bases at J, leaving 3 bases unmatched. Germline V gene lookup returns CDR1 LNHDA and CDR2 SQIVND (reference sequence). There are 14 residues in the CDR3. CDR3 loop: CASSRTGPGNTIYF. The CDR3 bases are TGTGCCAGTAGCCGGACAGGGCCTGGAAACACCATATATTTT.

The chain carries TRBV2 and TRBJ1-5; D unresolved. This CDR3 has 13 amino acids. Germline V gives CDR1 SNHLY, CDR2 FYNNEI. V shed 6 bases and J shed 4 bases, with 10 bases lying between them. The CDR3 nucleotides are TGTGCCAGCAGGGTTGGCAGAAATCAGCCCCAGCATTTT. Translated, it gives CASRVGRNQPQHF.

This clone has just one count. V gene TRBV7-3 combines with J gene TRBJ2-6; 7 bases agree with TRBD1. In germline, CDR1 is SGHTA, CDR2 FQGTGA. Germline trimming cut 5 bases from V and 3 bases from J; bases unmatched to any gene: 4. The CDR3 contains 15 residues. The CDR3 DNA reads TGTGCCAGCAGCCTCAGGGGGAGTGGGGCCAACGTCCTGACTTTC. Protein product: CASSLRGSGANVLTF.

This sequence joins TRBV29-1 and TRBJ1-5, with D maybe TRBD1 (5 bases). In germline, CDR1 is SQVTM, CDR2 ANQGSEA. Trimming left V 6 bases short and J 0 bases short, with 12 bases between. The CDR3 loop spans 14 amino acids. Here the CDR3 reads CSVSQGYSNQPQHF. CDR3 DNA: TGCAGCGTCTCCCAGGGATATAGCAATCAGCCCCAGCATTTT. The full variable domain, with the rest looked up from reference TRBV29-1 and TRBJ1-5, is SAVISQKPSRDICQRGTSLTIQCQVDSQVTMMFWYRQQPGQSLTLIATANQGSEATYESGFVIDKFPISRPNLTFSTLTVSNMSPEDSSIYLCSVSQGYSNQPQHFGDGTRLSIL.

J is TRBJ2-7 and V is TRBV30, with 11 bases matching TRBD2. The CDR3 is 13 residues long. With 4 bases clipped from V and 6 bases from J, the junction kept 5 bases outside the gene matches. In germline, CDR1 is GTSNPN, CDR2 SVGIG (reference sequence). The CDR3 loop is CAWNPSGGSEQYF. The CDR3 coding sequence is TGTGCCTGGAATCCTAGCGGGGGGTCCGAGCAGTACTTC.

This chain connects TRBV6-5 to TRBJ2-3; a weak D match, TRBD1 (5 bases). Germline-derived CDR1 and CDR2 are MNHEY and SVGAGI. This CDR3 is built from 16 residues. V shed 0 bases and J shed 0 bases, with 10 bases lying between them. Here the CDR3 DNA reads TGTGCCAGCAGTTACTCATACAGGTTAAGCACAGATACGCAGTATTTT. Amino acids: CASSYSYRLSTDTQYF.

The chain has TRBV18 and TRBJ1-6; D is uncertain. The germline gives CDR1 KGHSH, CDR2 LQKENI. The CDR3 length is 13 residues. Between the trimmed V and J ends, which lost 6 bases and 6 bases, there was a span of 9 bases. The DNA for the CDR3 is TGTGCCAGCTCCAAAGCTGGTAATTCACCCCTCCACTTT. The encoded protein is CASSKAGNSPLHF.

V is TRBV16 and J is TRBJ2-5, with TRBD2 as a possible D gene (6 bases). This CDR3 contains 15 residues. V shed 4 bases and J shed 1 base, with 13 bases lying between them. CDR1 is KGHSY and CDR2 is FQNENV in the germline V gene. The DNA of the CDR3 is TGTGCCAGCAGCCTGAATAGCGGAGTCCAAGAGACCCAGTACTTC. Encoded protein: CASSLNSGVQETQYF.

V is TRBV27 and J is TRBJ1-5; no definite D call. Trimming left V 4 bases short and J 4 bases short, with 8 bases between. This CDR3 comprises 13 residues. Germline V lookup: CDR1 MNHEY, CDR2 SMNVEV (reference sequence). The CDR3 region is CASSWQVNQPQHF. For the CDR3, the DNA is TGTGCCAGCAGTTGGCAGGTGAATCAGCCCCAGCATTTT.

The chain links TRBV28 to TRBJ2-7; 8 bases match TRBD2. The germline CDR1 and CDR2 sequences are MDHEN and SYDVKM. CDR3 length equals 16 residues. V was clipped by 6 bases and J by 2 bases; unmatched bases: 12. In DNA, the CDR3 is TGTGCCAGCAGCCCTGCCTATCATAGCGGGGCCTACGAGCAGTACTTC. Translating it yields CASSPAYHSGAYEQYF.

Comments on this clone: The sample has other DNA sequences that encode this CDR3 too. This chain connects TRBV18 to TRBJ1-2, with 7 bases aligning to TRBD1. V trimming: 3 bases; J trimming: 7 bases; junction bases outside the gene matches: 2. There are 12 residues in the CDR3. CDR1 and CDR2 (germline): KGHSH, LQKENI. The CDR3 loop reads CASSPDRAGYTF. The CDR3 DNA is TGTGCCAGCTCACCTGACAGGGCTGGCTACACCTTC. The full variable domain, in which reference TRBV18 and TRBJ1-2 provide the parts outside the CDR3, is NAGVMQNPRHLVRRRGQEARLRCSPMKGHSHVYWYRQLPEEGLKFMVYLQKENIIDESGMPKERFSAEFPKEGPSILRIQQVVRGDSAAYFCASSPDRAGYTFGSGTRLTVV.